This T cell receptor beta chain was sequenced in a study of CD8+ T cells in alopecia areata. RNA was isolated and reverse transcribed to cDNA, the sequencing template. Measured with immunoSEQ multiplex PCR; TCRdb has only the in-frame clones, and not every one. The table shows about 180,000 clones, with about 47% occurring only once. In regard to this clone: Within the sample, other DNA sequences also encode this same CDR3.

Trimming took 2 bases from V and 4 from J, leaving 5 bases between them. The CDR3 spans 11 residues. The V gene's germline CDR1 is GTSNPN and CDR2 SVGIG (reference sequence). Treatment noted: oral pan-JAK inhibitor, 5-10 mg twice daily. The origin of this receptor is a human donor with alopecia areata. The J gene is TRBJ1-1, the V gene TRBV30, with D maybe TRBD1 (5 bases). Here the sequenced sample was CD8+ T cells sorted from blood, taken between weeks 51 and 52, from a patient treated with tofacitinib. The CDR3 protein is CAWSRGTEAFF. Here the CDR3 DNA reads TGTGCCTGGAGTAGGGGCACTGAAGCTTTCTTT.